Below, 28 T cell receptor beta chains from the same sample are listed, as sequenced in a study of blood T cell repertoires in COVID-19. The table came from immunoSEQ multiplex PCR; TCRdb's copy has only in-frame clones and leaves some out. The sample holds around 210,000 clones, around four fifths seen once. Sequenced: peripheral blood. These receptors came from a man aged 60 to 69 with COVID-19, enrolled during active disease.

V usage is TRBV15 and J usage is TRBJ2-5, with D possibly TRBD2 on 6 matching bases. This CDR3 is 15 amino acids long. Germline V gene sequence: CDR1 LNHNV, CDR2 YYDKDF (reference sequence). The V end lost 1 base, the J end lost 1 base, and 10 bases lay between the germline ends. The chain's CDR3 is CATSRARRGQETQYF. Here the CDR3 DNA reads TGTGCCACCAGCAGAGCTCGGAGGGGCCAAGAGACCCAGTACTTC.

A remark on this clone: Other DNA sequences from this sample encode an identical CDR3 as well. The rearrangement uses TRBV3-1 (or the pseudogene TRBV3-2) and TRBJ2-2; TRBD2 is a possible D gene (6 bases). Per the germline V gene, CDR1 is LGHDT and CDR2 is YNNKEL (reference sequence). Trimming left V 4 bases short and J 2 bases short, with 8 bases between. This CDR3 contains 14 residues. CDR3 protein: CASSPGLNTGELFF. CDR3 in DNA: TGTGCCAGCAGCCCGGGACTCAACACCGGGGAGCTGTTTTTT.

Comment on this clone: Other DNA sequences of this sample code for an identical CDR3. The CDR3 sequence is CASSQDRGNQPQHF. As DNA, the CDR3 is TGTGCCAGCAGCCAAGATCGAGGGAATCAGCCCCAGCATTTT. The chain employs TRBV4-2 and TRBJ1-5; D call uncertain. The CDR3 length is 14 residues. The germline V gene encodes CDR1 LGHNA and CDR2 YNFKEQ. Trimming removed 0 bases at V and 4 bases at J, with 7 bases between.

The chain's CDR3 is CASSGTGQETQYF. DNA for the CDR3: TGTGCCAGCAGTGGGACAGGCCAAGAGACCCAGTACTTC. The chain employs TRBV12-3 or TRBV12-4 and TRBJ2-5, with 8 bases that match TRBD1. The V gene end was trimmed by 5 bases and the J gene end by 1 base; junction bases not matched to a gene: 0. The CDR3 is made up of 13 amino acids.

The chain employs TRBV7-2 and TRBJ1-3; D is uncertain. V shed 5 bases and J shed 2 bases, with 13 bases lying between them. This CDR3 is built from 15 residues. The V gene's germline CDR1 is SGHTA and CDR2 FQGNSA. CDR3 bases: TGTGCCAGCAGCCCCTGGGCAAGTACTGGAAACACCATATATTTT. It yields the protein CASSPWASTGNTIYF.

V and J are TRBV28 and TRBJ1-1; maybe TRBD1 (6 bases). V shed 1 base and J shed 11 bases, with 11 bases lying between them. The CDR3 sequence is 12 residues long. Germline CDR1 MDHEN, CDR2 SYDVKM. The CDR3 is CASSLSQGLAFF. CDR3 sequence (DNA): TGTGCCAGCAGTTTATCTCAGGGGCTGGCTTTCTTT.

The gene calls are TRBV5-4 and TRBJ1-1, with TRBD1 identical over 10 bases. Per germline, CDR1 SGHNT and CDR2 YYREEE (reference sequence). Losses at the gene ends were 3 bases for V and 6 bases for J; bases not matched to a gene: 8. The CDR3 runs to 15 residues. This CDR3 reads CASSSGGTGVSEAFF. CDR3 coding DNA: TGTGCCAGCAGCTCCGGTGGGACAGGGGTATCTGAAGCTTTCTTT.

This chain uses TRBV18 with TRBJ1-1, with 7 positions matching TRBD1. The J segment lost 6 bases and the V segment lost 0 bases, leaving 7 bases of the junction unmatched. This CDR3 is 15 amino acids long. The germline gives CDR1 KGHSH, CDR2 LQKENI. CDR3 DNA: TGTGCCAGCTCACCACCGGCAGGGGGAGAGGCTGAAGCTTTCTTT. Translated: CASSPPAGGEAEAFF.

The rearrangement links TRBV21-1 to TRBJ2-4; the DNA was not used to check the table's D call, TRBD1. TRBV21-1 is tagged as a pseudogene. The CDR3 totals 12 residues. CDR3 sequence (DNA): TGTGCCAGCACCCAGGGCGAAAACATTCAGTACTTC. Translation: CASTQGENIQYF.

J is TRBJ2-7 and V is TRBV5-4; 10 bases align to TRBD1. Trimming took 3 bases from V and 7 from J; bases not matched to a gene: 13. Looked up from germline, CDR1 is SGHNT and CDR2 is YYREEE (reference sequence). There are 16 residues in the CDR3. The DNA for the CDR3 is TGTGCCAGCAGCTCCCCCCCAGGACAGGGGGTTCGGGAGCAGTACTTC. This encodes CASSSPPGQGVREQYF.

The V call is TRBV21-1, the J call TRBJ1-5. TRBV21-1 is tagged as a pseudogene. The CDR3 contains 18 residues. The CDR3 DNA reads as TGTGCCAGCAGCAAAATCGTTTGTAAAGACGGGGGAAATCAGCCCCAGCATTTT. Its translation is CASSKIVCKDGGNQPQHF.

V gene TRBV6-2 or TRBV6-3 combines with J gene TRBJ1-3; tentatively, D is TRBD1 (5 bases). The CDR3 spans 14 residues. CDR1 is MNHEY and CDR2 is SVGEGT in the germline V gene. Deletions cut 2 bases from V and 1 base from J, with 6 bases between. DNA of the CDR3: TGTGCCAGCAGTTACCAGGGATCTGGAAACACCATATATTTT. This translates into CASSYQGSGNTIYF.

The V and J genes are TRBV9 and TRBJ1-6; the D gene is possibly TRBD1 (5 bases). The CDR3 runs 14 residues. From germline, CDR1 is SGDLS and CDR2 YYNGEE. With 0 bases removed from V and 8 bases from J, the gap between germline ends came to 9 bases. The DNA of the CDR3 is TGTGCCAGCAGCGTAGCTCAAGGGGATTCACCCCTCCACTTT. It specifies CASSVAQGDSPLHF.

The chain is built from TRBV28 and TRBJ1-5; perhaps TRBD1 as D (6 bases). V lost 7 bases to trimming and J lost 5 bases, with 9 bases between them. Per germline, CDR1 MDHEN and CDR2 SYDVKM. The CDR3 is 12 residues long. DNA of the CDR3: TGTGCCAGCATTCAGGGGTATCAGCCCCAGCATTTT. Translated: CASIQGYQPQHF.

Many counts were recorded for this clone. The chain couples TRBV7-9 to TRBJ1-3, with D perhaps matching TRBD1 (6 bases). Trimming removed 4 bases at V and 0 bases at J, with 13 bases between. CDR1 is SEHNR and CDR2 is FQNEAQ in the germline V gene (reference sequence). The CDR3 length is 16 residues. The CDR3 protein is CASSWAGASSGNTIYF. Written as DNA, the CDR3 is TGTGCCAGCAGCTGGGCAGGGGCAAGCTCTGGAAACACCATATATTTT.

V usage is TRBV3-1 (or the pseudogene TRBV3-2) and J usage is TRBJ2-7; perhaps TRBD1 as D (5 bases). This CDR3 comprises 14 residues. V dropped 4 bases and J dropped 2 bases, with 12 bases sitting between them. CDR1 is LGHDT and CDR2 is YNNKEL in the germline V gene (reference sequence). DNA of the CDR3: TGTGCCAGCAGCCGTTCGGACACAGCCTACGAGCAGTACTTC. Residues: CASSRSDTAYEQYF.

Concerning this clone: The sample carries other DNA sequences with the same CDR3. This chain uses TRBV19 with TRBJ1-2; D not resolved. The V gene lost 6 bases and the J gene lost 0 bases, with 8 bases spanning the gap. This CDR3 contains 13 residues. The germline gives CDR1 LNHDA, CDR2 SQIVND (reference sequence). CDR3 coding DNA: TGTGCCAGTAGCCCTACAGCTAACTATGGCTACACCTTC. It is translated as CASSPTANYGYTF.

The genes are TRBV5-1 and TRBJ1-1; D is perhaps TRBD1 (6 bases). The CDR3 extends over 13 amino acids. Germline CDR1 SGHRS, CDR2 YFSETQ. V was shortened by 7 bases and J by 4 bases, with 14 bases between the two germline ends. The CDR3 spells CASPFTGFTEAFF. CDR3 nucleotide sequence: TGCGCCAGCCCCTTTACAGGGTTCACTGAAGCTTTCTTT.

This clone was counted only a few times. The chain combines TRBV19 with TRBJ1-4; the match to TRBD1 covers 7 bases. V lost 10 bases, J lost 6 bases, and 11 bases stayed unmatched. The CDR3 extends over 14 amino acids. In germline, CDR1 is LNHDA, CDR2 SQIVND (reference sequence). The DNA for the CDR3 is TGTGCCACCTCAAACAGGGGCGCGGATGAAAAACTGTTTTTT. Its protein product is CATSNRGADEKLFF.

This clone occurred a few times. J is TRBJ2-2 and V is TRBV4-1; 8 bases align to TRBD1. The CDR3 spans 18 residues. The V gene end was trimmed by 0 bases and the J gene end by 3 bases; junction bases not matched to a gene: 9. Germline values: CDR1 MGHRA, CDR2 YSYEKL. The CDR3 spells CASSQDSTGGLDTGELFF. DNA of the CDR3: TGCGCCAGCAGCCAAGATTCCACAGGGGGATTGGACACCGGGGAGCTGTTTTTT.

V and J are TRBV27 and TRBJ1-4; possible D gene TRBD1, 6 bases. Germline CDR1 and CDR2: MNHEY and SMNVEV (reference sequence). The V end lost 6 bases, the J end lost 6 bases, and 11 bases lay between the germline ends. The CDR3 is 13 amino acids. The CDR3 DNA reads as TGTGCCAGCAGCAGGGGTTCGGATGAAAAACTGTTTTTT. It is translated as CASSRGSDEKLFF.

This clone was seen only once. This chain joins TRBV5-4 and TRBJ2-2, with TRBD2 identical over 9 bases. V lost 0 bases and J lost 5; bases outside the gene matches: 8. The germline V gene encodes CDR1 SGHNT and CDR2 YYREEE (reference sequence). CDR3 length: 17 residues. The CDR3 nucleotides read TGTGCCAGCAGCTTGGGGGCGGGAGGGCCGGAGACCGGGGAGCTGTTTTTT. Protein product: CASSLGAGGPETGELFF.

This clone was counted only a few times. This rearrangement joins TRBV5-1 to TRBJ1-4; tentative D call: TRBD1 (5 bases). CDR3 length: 16 amino acids. V was pared by 4 bases and J by 8 bases, with 21 bases between. Per germline, CDR1 SGHRS and CDR2 YFSETQ. Here the CDR3 reads CASSPQAGHLREKLFF. The CDR3 DNA reads TGCGCCAGCAGCCCGCAAGCGGGGCACCTTCGCGAAAAACTGTTTTTT. Drawing the rest from reference TRBV5-1 and TRBJ1-4, the complete variable domain is KAGVTQTPRYLIKTRGQQVTLSCSPISGHRSVSWYQQTPGQGLQFLFEYFSETQRNKGNFPGRFSGRQFSNSRSEMNVSTLELGDSALYLCASSPQAGHLREKLFFGSGTQLSVL.

V gene TRBV4-1 combines with J gene TRBJ1-1, with 8 bases that match TRBD1. The V and J ends lost 0 bases and 3 bases, in that order; junction bases with no gene match: 3. The germline V gene encodes CDR1 MGHRA and CDR2 YSYEKL. CDR3 length equals 15 residues. CDR3 region: CASSQEDRAYTEAFF. CDR3 in DNA: TGCGCCAGCAGCCAAGAGGACAGGGCCTACACTGAAGCTTTCTTT.

V gene TRBV5-5 combines with J gene TRBJ1-2; TRBD1 agrees at 8 bases. CDR1 is SGHKS, CDR2 YYEKEE, per germline (reference sequence). The length of the CDR3 is 14 residues. Losses at the gene ends were 5 bases for V and 4 bases for J; bases not matched to a gene: 7. This CDR3 is CASSSGQGVYGYTF. As DNA, the CDR3 is TGTGCCAGCAGTTCCGGACAGGGAGTCTATGGCTACACCTTC. Full variable domain (rest looked up from reference TRBV5-5 and TRBJ1-2): DAGVTQSPTHLIKTRGQQVTLRCSPISGHKSVSWYQQVLGQGPQFIFQYYEKEERGRGNFPDRFSARQFPNYSSELNVNALLLGDSALYLCASSSGQGVYGYTFGSGTRLTVV.

The rearrangement joins TRBV10-1 to TRBJ2-2; 7 bases are a match to TRBD1. CDR1 is WNHNN and CDR2 is SYGVQD in the germline V gene (reference sequence). J lost 4 bases, V lost 6 bases, and 5 bases had no gene match. The CDR3 is made up of 14 amino acids. The CDR3 is CASSRDSTTGELFF. The CDR3, as DNA: TGCGCCAGCAGCCGGGACAGCACCACCGGGGAGCTGTTTTTT.

The gene calls are TRBV4-1 and TRBJ2-1; possibly TRBD2 for D (5 bases). Germline CDR1 reads MGHRA; CDR2 reads YSYEKL. This CDR3 region has 15 residues. V dropped 2 bases and J dropped 2 bases, with 10 bases sitting between them. CDR3 amino acids: CASSQLAGTYNEQFF. The DNA for the CDR3 is TGCGCCAGCAGCCAACTAGCCGGCACCTACAATGAGCAGTTCTTC.

The rearrangement joins TRBV6-5 to TRBJ1-6, with 7 positions matching TRBD1. CDR3 length equals 13 residues. The germline V gene has CDR1 MNHEY and CDR2 SVGAGI. J lost 8 bases, V lost 4 bases, and 2 bases had no gene match. CDR3 bases: TGTGCCAGCAGTTGGGACAGAGATTCACCCCTCCACTTT. This codes for CASSWDRDSPLHF.